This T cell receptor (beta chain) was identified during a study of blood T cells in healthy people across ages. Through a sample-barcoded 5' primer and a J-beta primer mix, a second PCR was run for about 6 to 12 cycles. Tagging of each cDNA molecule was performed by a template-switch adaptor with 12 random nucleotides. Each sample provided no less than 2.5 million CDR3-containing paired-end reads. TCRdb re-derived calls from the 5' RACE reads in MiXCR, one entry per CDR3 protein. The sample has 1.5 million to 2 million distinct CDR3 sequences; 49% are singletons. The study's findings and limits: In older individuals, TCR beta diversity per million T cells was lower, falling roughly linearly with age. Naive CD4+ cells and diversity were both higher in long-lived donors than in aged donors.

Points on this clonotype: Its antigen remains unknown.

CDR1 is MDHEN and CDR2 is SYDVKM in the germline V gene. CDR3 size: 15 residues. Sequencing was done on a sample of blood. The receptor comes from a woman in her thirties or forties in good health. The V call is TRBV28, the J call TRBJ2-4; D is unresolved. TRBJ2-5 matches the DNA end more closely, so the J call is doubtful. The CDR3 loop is CASSLDPRPEETQYF. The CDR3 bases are TGTGCCAGCAGTTTGGATCCCCGACCAGAAGAGACCCAGTACTTC.